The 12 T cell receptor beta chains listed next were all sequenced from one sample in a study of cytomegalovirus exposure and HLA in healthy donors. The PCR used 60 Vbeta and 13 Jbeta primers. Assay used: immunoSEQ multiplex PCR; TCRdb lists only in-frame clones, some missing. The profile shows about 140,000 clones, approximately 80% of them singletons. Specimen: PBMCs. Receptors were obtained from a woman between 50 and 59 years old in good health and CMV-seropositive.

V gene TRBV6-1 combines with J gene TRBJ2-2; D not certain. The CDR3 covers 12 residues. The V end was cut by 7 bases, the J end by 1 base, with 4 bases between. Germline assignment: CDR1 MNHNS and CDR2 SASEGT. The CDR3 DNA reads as TGTGCCAGCACCAGGAACACCGGGGAGCTGTTTTTT. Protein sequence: CASTRNTGELFF.

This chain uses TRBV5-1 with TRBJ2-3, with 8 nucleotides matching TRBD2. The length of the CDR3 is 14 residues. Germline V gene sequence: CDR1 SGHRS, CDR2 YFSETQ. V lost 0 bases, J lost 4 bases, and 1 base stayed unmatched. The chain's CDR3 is CASSLVGGADTQYF. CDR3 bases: TGCGCCAGCAGCTTGGTCGGGGGGGCAGATACGCAGTATTTT.

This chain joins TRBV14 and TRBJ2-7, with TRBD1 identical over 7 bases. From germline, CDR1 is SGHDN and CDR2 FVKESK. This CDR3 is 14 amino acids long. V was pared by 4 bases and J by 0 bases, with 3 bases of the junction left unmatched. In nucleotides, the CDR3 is TGTGCCAGCAGCCTGACAGGGATCTCCTACGAGCAGTACTTC. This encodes CASSLTGISYEQYF.

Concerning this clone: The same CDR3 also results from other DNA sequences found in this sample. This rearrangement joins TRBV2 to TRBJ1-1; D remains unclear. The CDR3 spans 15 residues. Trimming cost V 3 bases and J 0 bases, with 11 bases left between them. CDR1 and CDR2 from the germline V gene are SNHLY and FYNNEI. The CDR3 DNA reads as TGTGCCAGCAGTGAGGCAACCACTATGAACACTGAAGCTTTCTTT. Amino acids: CASSEATTMNTEAFF.

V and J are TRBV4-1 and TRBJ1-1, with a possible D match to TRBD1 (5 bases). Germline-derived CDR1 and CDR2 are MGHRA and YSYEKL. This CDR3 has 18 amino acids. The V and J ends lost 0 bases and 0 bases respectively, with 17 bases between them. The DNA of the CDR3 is TGCGCCAGCAGCCAAGATCCCCTGGGATGGGGCTTGAACACTGAAGCTTTCTTT. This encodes CASSQDPLGWGLNTEAFF.

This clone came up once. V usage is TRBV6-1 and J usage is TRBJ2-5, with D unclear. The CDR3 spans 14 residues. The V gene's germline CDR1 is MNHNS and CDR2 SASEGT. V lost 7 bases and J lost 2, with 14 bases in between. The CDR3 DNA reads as TGTGCCAGCACTCTAAGAAGTGTACAAGAGACCCAGTACTTC. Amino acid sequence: CASTLRSVQETQYF.

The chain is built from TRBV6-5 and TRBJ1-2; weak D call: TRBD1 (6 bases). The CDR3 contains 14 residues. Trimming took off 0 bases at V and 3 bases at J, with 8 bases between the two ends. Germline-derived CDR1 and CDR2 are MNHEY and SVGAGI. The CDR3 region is CASSYSGQDYGYTF. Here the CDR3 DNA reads TGTGCCAGCAGTTACTCGGGACAAGACTATGGCTACACCTTC.

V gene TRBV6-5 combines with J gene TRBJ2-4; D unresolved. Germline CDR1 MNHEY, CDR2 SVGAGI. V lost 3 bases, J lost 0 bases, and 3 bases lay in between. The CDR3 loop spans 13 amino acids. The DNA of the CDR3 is TGTGCCAGCAGTTATCTAGCCAAAAACATTCAGTACTTC. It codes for CASSYLAKNIQYF.

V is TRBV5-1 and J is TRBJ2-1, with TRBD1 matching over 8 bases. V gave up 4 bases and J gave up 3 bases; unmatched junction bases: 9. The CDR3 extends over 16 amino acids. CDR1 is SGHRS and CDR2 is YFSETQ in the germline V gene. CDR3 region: CASSLQPGQDYNEQFF. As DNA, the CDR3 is TGCGCCAGCAGCCTACAGCCGGGACAGGACTACAATGAGCAGTTCTTC.

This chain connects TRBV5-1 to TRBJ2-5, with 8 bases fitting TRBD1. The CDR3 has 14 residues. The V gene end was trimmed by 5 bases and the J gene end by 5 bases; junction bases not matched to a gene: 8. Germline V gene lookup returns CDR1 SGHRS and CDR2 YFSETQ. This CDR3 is CASRGQGDSETQYF. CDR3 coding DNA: TGCGCCAGCAGAGGACAGGGAGATTCGGAGACCCAGTACTTC. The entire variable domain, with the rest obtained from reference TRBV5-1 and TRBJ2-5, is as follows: KAGVTQTPRYLIKTRGQQVTLSCSPISGHRSVSWYQQTPGQGLQFLFEYFSETQRNKGNFPGRFSGRQFSNSRSEMNVSTLELGDSALYLCASRGQGDSETQYFGPGTRLLVL.

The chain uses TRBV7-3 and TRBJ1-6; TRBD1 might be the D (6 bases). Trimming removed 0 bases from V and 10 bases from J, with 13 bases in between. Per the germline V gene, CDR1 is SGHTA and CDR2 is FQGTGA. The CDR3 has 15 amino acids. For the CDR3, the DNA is TGTGCCAGCAGCTTAACTAGGGAGGGGGACTCACCCCTCCACTTT. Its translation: CASSLTREGDSPLHF.

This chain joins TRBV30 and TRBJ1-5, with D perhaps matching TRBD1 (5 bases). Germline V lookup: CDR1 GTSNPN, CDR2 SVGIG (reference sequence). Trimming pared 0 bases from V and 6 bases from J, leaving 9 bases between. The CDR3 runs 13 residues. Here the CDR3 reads CAWSVGGTQPQHF. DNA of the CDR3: TGTGCCTGGAGTGTTGGAGGGACTCAGCCCCAGCATTTT.